A selection of T cell receptor beta chains follows, all from one sample in a study of radiotherapy plus CTLA-4 blockade in lung cancer. Clones were read by immunoSEQ multiplex PCR, and TCRdb kept only the in-frame ones, dropping some. The table lists some 92,000 clones, around four fifths of them singletons. The material was peripheral blood, obtained from a patient treated with radiotherapy plus ipilimumab. The receptors here all came from a human donor with non-small cell lung cancer who had a partial response to radiotherapy plus ipilimumab. The CDR3 runs from the conserved cysteine through the conserved F or W. A D gene is named only where the DNA matches it firmly. Clone size is not always given. Where it is, it says once, few, many or a class for expanded clones.

abundance	len	d_gene	v_gene	j_gene	CDR3aa	CDR3nt
-	14	-	TRBV2	TRBJ1-5	CASSTGLDYQPQHF	TGTGCCAGCAGTACAGGATTGGATTACCAGCCCCAGCATTTT
-	15	-	TRBV10-3	TRBJ2-3	CAISDARDGTDTQYF	TGTGCCATCAGTGATGCCAGGGATGGCACAGATACGCAGTATTTT
-	16	-	TRBV27	TRBJ2-1	CASSSPGGVSYNEQFF	TGTGCCAGCAGTTCGCCGGGGGGCGTGTCCTACAATGAGCAGTTCTTC
-	18	TRBD1	TRBV5-1	TRBJ2-6	CASSLEPGQTSGANVLTF	TGCGCCAGCAGCTTGGAACCGGGACAGACCTCTGGGGCCAACGTCCTGACTTTC
once	15	-	TRBV27	TRBJ1-5	CASSPSRVLNQPQHF	TGTGCCAGCAGTCCGTCCAGGGTTCTCAATCAGCCCCAGCATTTT
-	15	-	TRBV2	TRBJ2-1	CASSVRVSSYNEQFF	TGTGCCAGCAGTGTCAGGGTTTCCTCCTACAATGAGCAGTTCTTC
-	14	-	TRBV29-1	TRBJ2-3	CSVREGNLADTQYF	TGCAGCGTTCGTGAGGGCAATCTCGCAGATACGCAGTATTTT
-	13	TRBD1	TRBV5-4	TRBJ2-2	CASSLTGAGELFF	TGTGCCAGCAGCTTAACAGGGGCCGGGGAGCTGTTTTTT
-	11	-	TRBV28	TRBJ1-1	CASSLRSEAFF	TGTGCCAGCAGTTTACGGTCTGAAGCTTTCTTT
many	17	-	TRBV4-2	TRBJ1-3	CASSQEDGGRTGNTIYF	TGTGCCAGCAGCCAAGAAGATGGGGGGAGGACTGGAAACACCATATATTTT
-	14	-	TRBV7-6	TRBJ1-5	CASSLYGSNQPQHF	TGTGCCAGCAGCTTATACGGGAGCAATCAGCCCCAGCATTTT
-	15	TRBD1	TRBV9	TRBJ1-3	CASSLRQGGLGTIYF	TGTGCCAGCAGCCTCCGACAGGGAGGCTTGGGCACCATATATTTT
-	14	TRBD1	TRBV28	TRBJ2-7	CASSPPTGIYEQYF	TGTGCCAGCAGTCCCCCGACAGGGATTTACGAGCAGTACTTC
-	16	TRBD1	TRBV9	TRBJ2-5	CASSARDRGWQETQYF	TGTGCCAGCAGCGCCCGGGACAGGGGCTGGCAAGAGACCCAGTACTTC
-	13	-	TRBV6-5	TRBJ2-7	CASSESAVYEQYF	TGTGCCAGCAGTGAATCGGCGGTTTACGAGCAGTACTTC
-	11	-	TRBV20-1	TRBJ2-7	CSAPWLGEQYF	TGCAGTGCCCCCTGGCTTGGCGAGCAGTACTTC
-	16	TRBD2	TRBV7-9	TRBJ2-1	CASSGPGTSGENEQFF	TGTGCCAGCAGCGGGCCCGGGACTAGCGGGGAGAATGAGCAGTTCTTC
once	12	-	TRBV18	TRBJ2-7	CASSPQTVEQYF	TGTGCCAGCTCACCACAAACGGTCGAGCAGTACTTC
many	15	-	TRBV4-1	TRBJ1-5	CASSQGFGGDQPQHF	TGCGCCAGCAGCCAAGGGTTTGGGGGGGATCAGCCCCAGCATTTT
-	13	-	TRBV6-5	TRBJ1-2	CASSYSPRYGYTF	TGTGCCAGCAGTTACTCCCCCAGATATGGCTACACCTTC
-	15	-	TRBV19	TRBJ2-7	CASSPRTGDTTEQYF	TGTGCCAGTAGTCCCAGGACGGGGGATACTACGGAGCAGTACTTC
-	16	TRBD1	TRBV19	TRBJ2-5	CASSQKTRQGGETQYF	TGTGCCAGTAGCCAGAAGACCCGACAGGGCGGGGAGACCCAGTACTTC
-	15	-	TRBV19	TRBJ2-1	CASSISAMGANEQFF	TGTGCCAGTAGTATATCTGCGATGGGGGCAAATGAGCAGTTCTTC
-	14	TRBD1	TRBV5-1	TRBJ1-4	CASSPGTGGEKLFF	TGCGCCAGCAGCCCCGGGACAGGGGGTGAAAAACTGTTTTTT
-	15	TRBD2	TRBV7-8	TRBJ2-5	CASSLGLAWRETQYF	TGTGCCAGCAGCCTTGGACTAGCGTGGCGAGAGACCCAGTACTTC
once	14	-	TRBV18	TRBJ1-2	CASSPPGTIYGYTF	TGTGCCAGCTCACCACCGGGGACAATATATGGCTACACCTTC
-	15	-	TRBV2	TRBJ2-2	CASSVSGTNTGELFF	TGTGCCAGCAGTGTTTCAGGAACGAACACCGGGGAGCTGTTTTTT
-	15	TRBD2	TRBV7-2	TRBJ2-3	CASSTTSGRTDTQYF	TGTGCCAGCAGCACGACTAGCGGGAGGACAGATACGCAGTATTTT
-	19	-	TRBV28	TRBJ2-6	CASSAAGRTVSSGANVLTF	TGTGCCAGCAGCGCGGCGGGCCGGACAGTCAGCTCTGGGGCCAACGTCCTGACTTTC
-	15	TRBD2	TRBV5-4	TRBJ2-1	CASSPTSGTYNEQFF	TGTGCCAGCAGCCCCACTAGCGGGACCTACAATGAGCAGTTCTTC
-	15	TRBD1	TRBV6-6	TRBJ1-2	CASSATGGVSYGYTF	TGTGCCAGCTCCGCTACAGGGGGCGTATCCTATGGCTACACCTTC
-	16	-	TRBV28	TRBJ2-2	CASRGERTANTGELFF	TGTGCCAGCAGGGGCGAGCGGACGGCGAACACCGGGGAGCTGTTTTTT
once	13	-	TRBV7-2	TRBJ2-7	CASSLRRAYEQYF	TGTGCCAGCAGCCTACGGAGAGCCTACGAGCAGTACTTC
-	15	-	TRBV5-6	TRBJ2-5	CASSSHGSGQETQYF	TGTGCCAGCAGCTCCCACGGAAGCGGCCAAGAGACCCAGTACTTC
-	13	-	TRBV5-6	TRBJ2-1	CASSLGPVNEQFF	TGTGCCAGCAGCTTGGGCCCGGTCAATGAGCAGTTCTTC
-	16	TRBD1	TRBV10-3	TRBJ2-5	CAISEPGQGTSETQYF	TGTGCCATCAGTGAACCGGGACAGGGAACCTCAGAGACCCAGTACTTC
-	17	-	TRBV4-1	TRBJ1-4	CASSHQGTITTNEKLFF	TGCGCCAGCAGCCACCAAGGGACTATAACAACTAATGAAAAACTGTTTTTT
-	16	TRBD1	TRBV5-1	TRBJ2-7	CASSPEPGQPTYEQYF	TGCGCCAGCAGCCCGGAACCGGGACAGCCTACCTACGAGCAGTACTTC
once	14	-	TRBV7-9	TRBJ2-7	CASSFLQESYEQYF	TGTGCCAGCAGCTTTTTACAGGAAAGCTACGAGCAGTACTTC
-	15	TRBD1	TRBV18	TRBJ2-3	CASSPGQVGTDTQYF	TGTGCCAGCTCACCTGGACAGGTCGGAACAGATACGCAGTATTTT
-	13	-	TRBV6-4	TRBJ2-2	CASSSRYTGELFF	TGTGCCAGCAGTAGCCGCTACACCGGGGAGCTGTTTTTT
-	13	-	TRBV2	TRBJ2-5	CASSGQSQETQYF	TGTGCCAGCAGCGGACAGAGCCAAGAGACCCAGTACTTC
-	14	-	TRBV6-5	TRBJ1-4	CASREGHESEKLFF	TGTGCCAGTCGGGAGGGACACGAGTCTGAAAAACTGTTTTTT
few	18	TRBD2	TRBV19	TRBJ2-3	CASSMDKRLAASTDTQYF	TGTGCCAGTAGTATGGATAAGAGACTAGCAGCTAGCACAGATACGCAGTATTTT
-	15	TRBD1	TRBV28	TRBJ2-5	CASSLAGQGGETQYF	TGTGCCAGCAGTTTAGCGGGACAGGGGGGAGAGACCCAGTACTTC
once	15	TRBD2	TRBV7-3	TRBJ2-7	CASSLIAGEGYEQYF	TGTGCCAGCAGCTTAATAGCGGGAGAGGGCTACGAGCAGTACTTC
-	15	TRBD2	TRBV7-9	TRBJ2-1	CASSRTSGAYNERFF	TGTGCCAGCAGCCGTACTAGCGGGGCCTACAATGAGCGGTTCTTC
-	16	-	TRBV7-9	TRBJ2-3	CASSLNVVLAPDTQYF	TGTGCCAGCAGCTTAAACGTTGTTCTAGCCCCAGATACGCAGTATTTT
-	15	-	TRBV7-3	TRBJ2-2	CASSLNRAADGELFF	TGTGCCAGCAGCTTAAACAGGGCAGCTGACGGGGAGCTGTTTTTT
-	12	TRBD1	TRBV29-1	TRBJ2-7	CSVDRTGNEQYF	TGCAGCGTCGACCGGACAGGGAACGAGCAGTACTTC
-	15	TRBD2	TRBV19	TRBJ2-3	CASRRTSGIGDTQYF	TGTGCCAGTCGTCGGACTAGCGGGATCGGAGATACGCAGTATTTT
-	14	-	TRBV7-2	TRBJ1-2	CASSLGVTSYGYTF	TGTGCCAGCAGCTTAGGGGTGACATCTTATGGCTACACCTTC
-	16	TRBD1	TRBV18	TRBJ2-7	CASSPTRTGPVNEQYF	TGTGCCAGCTCACCAACGCGGACAGGGCCGGTTAACGAGCAGTACTTC